This T cell receptor (beta chain) was observed in a study of shared clonotypes between healthy human individuals. About the study: CD8 memory received one plate per donor, CD8 naive two, CD4 memory three and CD4 naive three.

Study-level points and caveats: Estimated clonotype richness was generally higher in naive than memory subsets.

Terminally differentiated effector memory CD45RA+ cells were left out of the naive CD8 fraction, which was CD45RO-negative and positively selected for CCR7. Comments on this clone: The target antigen is unknown.

Assay execution proceeded at the deep level. On sorted subsets, replicate PCRs used 200 to 250 ng DNA, or about 33,000 T cell genomes. Profiling relied on immunoSEQ multiplex PCR, and the TCRdb table lists in-frame clones only, not all of them. Found here are almost 700,000 clones, about 92% of them singletons; the top ten hold roughly 22%. The germline V gene encodes CDR1 KGHSH and CDR2 LQKENI. CDR3 length equals 15 residues. The junction had 2 bases not matched to a gene; V was cut back by 2 bases and J by 3 bases. Sequencing was done on a sample of naive CD8+ T cells sorted from blood. This receptor was obtained from a man aged 25 to 40 in good health. V usage is TRBV18 and J usage is TRBJ2-2; TRBD1 matches at 8 bases. The CDR3 loop is CASSPSGQDTGELFF. CDR3 in DNA: TGTGCCAGCTCACCATCGGGACAGGACACCGGGGAGCTGTTTTTT.